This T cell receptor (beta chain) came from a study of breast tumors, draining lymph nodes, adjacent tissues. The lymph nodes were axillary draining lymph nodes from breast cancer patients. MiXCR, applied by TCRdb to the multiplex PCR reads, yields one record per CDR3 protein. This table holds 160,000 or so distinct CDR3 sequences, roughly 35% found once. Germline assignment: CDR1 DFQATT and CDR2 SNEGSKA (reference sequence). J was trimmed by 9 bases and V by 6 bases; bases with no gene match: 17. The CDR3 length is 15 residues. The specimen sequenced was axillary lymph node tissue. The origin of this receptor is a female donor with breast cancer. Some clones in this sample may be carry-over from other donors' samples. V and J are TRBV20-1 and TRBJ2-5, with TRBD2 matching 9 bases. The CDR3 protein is CSAWSQTSGKGAQYF. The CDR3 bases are TGCAGTGCATGGTCCCAGACTAGCGGTAAGGGGGCCCAGTACTTC.